These 22 T cell receptor beta chains were all obtained from the same sample, sequenced in a study of T cell clonality in common variable immunodeficiency. Assay: immunoSEQ multiplex PCR; the TCRdb copy retains only in-frame clones and omits some. This sample carries under 20,000 clones, none of them present only once. Study conclusions and caveats: Fewer deletions and N-nucleotide insertions were reportedly seen in common variable immunodeficiency TCR beta sequences.

The antigens these receptors bind are not known. Sequenced: peripheral blood mononuclear cells. The receptors were sampled from a human donor with common variable immunodeficiency.

This clone appeared a few times. The read stops 3 residues short of the end of the CDR3; the missing end is completed from the germline J gene. V usage is TRBV11-1 and J usage is TRBJ1-2, with D unclear. The CDR3 runs to 13 residues. From germline, CDR1 is SGHAT and CDR2 FQDESV (reference sequence). V was pared by 1 base and J by 4 bases, with 7 bases between. The CDR3 is CASSLVDGYGYTF. Incomplete CDR3 DNA: TGTGCCAGCAGCTTAGTAGATGGCTATGGC.

With respect to this clone: Sequencing ends 3 residues short of the CDR3 end; the germline J gene provides the rest. The rearrangement joins TRBV18 to TRBJ2-3; D remains unclear. With 6 bases removed from V and 2 bases from J, the gap between germline ends came to 12 bases. Per germline, CDR1 KGHSH and CDR2 LQKENI. The CDR3 sequence is 14 residues long. Partial CDR3 DNA: TGTGCCAGCTCTAGCCAGACCTACACAGATACG. Its translation is CASSSQTYTDT. The full CDR3 sequence reads CASSSQTYTDTQYF.

For this clone: The CDR3 is cut off 3 residues early in the read; its end comes from the germline J gene. The chain uses TRBV2 and TRBJ1-1; 11 bases match TRBD1. Germline-derived CDR1 and CDR2 are SNHLY and FYNNEI. This CDR3 is 16 amino acids long. Trimming cost V 7 bases and J 1 base; bases outside gene matches: 8. Partial CDR3 DNA: TGTGCCAGCACTTGGACAGGGGGCGCCCCGAACACTGAA. Translating gives CASTWTGGAPNTE. The whole CDR3 sequence is CASTWTGGAPNTEAFF.

This clone was seen a few times. The CDR3 end lies 3 residues beyond the end of the read and is filled in from the germline J gene. The chain has TRBV19 and TRBJ2-3, with 12 nucleotides matching TRBD2. The CDR3 spans 17 residues. The germline V gene encodes CDR1 LNHDA and CDR2 SQIVND (reference sequence). V trimming: 4 bases; J trimming: 0 bases; junction bases outside the gene matches: 5. CDR3 DNA (partial): TGTGCCAGTAGTAGACACGGACTAGCGGGGAGCACAGATACG. Encoded protein: CASSRHGLAGSTDT. The full CDR3 reads CASSRHGLAGSTDTQYF.

Note on this clone: The CDR3 goes on 3 residues after the read ends, and that part is filled in from the germline J gene. The V call is TRBV7-3, the J call TRBJ1-1, with 7 bases aligning to TRBD1. Per germline, CDR1 SGHTA and CDR2 FQGTGA. The CDR3 length is 16 residues. J lost 0 bases, V lost 4 bases, and 8 bases had no gene match. Incomplete CDR3 DNA: TGTGCCAGCAGCTCGGGACAGCAAATAATGAACACTGAA. The encoded protein is CASSSGQQIMNTE. The full CDR3 protein reads CASSSGQQIMNTEAFF.

Points on this clone: The read gets to within 3 residues of the CDR3 end, and the germline J gene fills in the rest. The rearrangement links TRBV19 to TRBJ1-4; D is possibly TRBD1 (5 bases). The length of the CDR3 is 15 residues. Germline-derived CDR1 and CDR2 are LNHDA and SQIVND (reference sequence). Trimming cost V 7 bases and J 7 bases, with 19 bases left between them. CDR3 bases read: TGTGCCAGTAAGCGAACAGGACAAGAGATTGAAAAA. Protein: CASKRTGQEIEK. The whole CDR3 is CASKRTGQEIEKLFF.

This clone was detected ten times or more. The CDR3 extends 3 residues past the end of the read, so its final part is completed from the germline J gene. V is TRBV5-1 and J is TRBJ2-5; D not resolved. Trimming removed 0 bases from V and 5 bases from J, with 8 bases in between. Germline CDR1 is SGHRS and CDR2 is YFSETQ. This CDR3 comprises 13 residues. The CDR3 bases that were read are TGCGCCAGCAGCTTGGTTAGCTCCGAGACC. Translating it yields CASSLVSSET. The full CDR3 protein reads CASSLVSSETQYF. Filled out from reference TRBV5-1 and TRBJ2-5, the complete variable domain reads KAGVTQTPRYLIKTRGQQVTLSCSPISGHRSVSWYQQTPGQGLQFLFEYFSETQRNKGNFPGRFSGRQFSNSRSEMNVSTLELGDSALYLCASSLVSSETQYFGPGTRLLVL.

At least ten counts were recorded for this clone. The read terminates 3 residues ahead of where the CDR3 ends, so the germline J gene completes it. This chain joins TRBV29-1 and TRBJ2-1, with D perhaps matching TRBD1 (6 bases). Germline values: CDR1 SQVTM, CDR2 ANQGSEA. The CDR3 covers 13 residues. Between the trimmed V and J ends, which lost 4 bases and 3 bases, there was a span of 10 bases. The sequenced CDR3 bases are TGCAGCGTTGGACAGGAATTCTACAATGAG. Protein sequence: CSVGQEFYNE. The CDR3 in full is CSVGQEFYNEQFF.

The sample holds many counts of this clone. The CDR3 end falls 3 residues outside the read, so it is completed with the germline J gene. The chain links TRBV10-3 to TRBJ2-7; D unclear. With 2 bases removed from V and 5 bases from J, the gap between germline ends came to 4 bases. The CDR3 is 11 residues long. Germline CDR1 reads ENHRY; CDR2 reads SYGVKD. The CDR3 reads CAISELDEQYF. CDR3 DNA (partial): TGTGCCATCAGTGAGCTAGACGAG.

Notes on this clone: The missing CDR3 end, 3 residues past where the read stops, is filled in from the germline J gene. V usage is TRBV7-9 and J usage is TRBJ2-5; TRBD1 might be the D (7 bases). The CDR3 consists of 14 residues. Germline loops: CDR1 SEHNR, CDR2 FQNEAQ (reference sequence). The ends were cut back, 2 bases at V and 5 bases at J, with 12 bases in the middle. The sequenced CDR3 bases are TGTGCCAGCAGCTTACAGGCAGGGGGGGAGACC. The encoded protein is CASSLQAGGET. The whole CDR3 reads CASSLQAGGETQYF.

Only a few counts were recorded for this clone. The read gets to within 3 residues of the CDR3 end, and the germline J gene fills in the rest. J is TRBJ2-5 and V is TRBV19; D is unclear. This CDR3 region has 14 residues. The V end lost 5 bases, the J end lost 5 bases, and 15 bases lay between the germline ends. Germline CDR1 reads LNHDA; CDR2 reads SQIVND (reference sequence). CDR3 in amino acids: CASSSTLMEETQYF. The sequenced part of the CDR3 DNA is TGTGCCAGTAGTTCGACACTTATGGAGGAGACC.

This clone was found a few times. The read comes to an end 3 residues before the CDR3 does, leaving the germline J gene to fill in the end. The chain has TRBV7-2 and TRBJ2-3; D unclear. Trimming shortened V by 2 bases and J by 2 bases, and 8 bases separated the two germline ends. Germline CDR1 is SGHTA and CDR2 is FQGNSA. The CDR3 has 14 amino acids. The CDR3 loop is CASSLNGNTDTQYF. The covered CDR3 bases are TGTGCCAGCAGCTTAAACGGTAACACAGATACG.

There are a few counts of this clone. Read sequence stops 3 residues before the CDR3 end, and the germline J gene provides the missing end. The chain combines TRBV7-2 with TRBJ2-1; 13 bases fit TRBD2. The CDR3 extends over 16 amino acids. Trimming removed 0 bases from V and 8 bases from J; junction bases left unmatched: 4. CDR1 is SGHTA, CDR2 FQGNSA, per germline. CDR3: CASSLATSGRMYEQFF. The covered CDR3 bases are TGTGCCAGCAGCTTAGCGACTAGCGGGAGGATGTATGAG.

This clone turned up a few times. Incomplete CDR3 DNA: TGTGCCAGCAGCGTGACAGGGTCGGATTCACCC. It is translated as CASSVTGSDSP. The whole CDR3 is CASSVTGSDSPLHF. The gene calls are TRBV7-9 and TRBJ1-6, with TRBD1 matching 7 bases. The DNA ends 3 residues before the CDR3 does, and the rest of the CDR3 is filled in from the germline J gene. V shed 5 bases and J 8 bases; nucleotides not matched to a gene: 6. CDR3 length equals 14 residues. Germline CDR1 is SEHNR and CDR2 is FQNEAQ (reference sequence).

About this clone: The read ends 3 residues before the CDR3 terminus; that terminus is restored from the germline J gene. The chain is built from TRBV18 and TRBJ2-5; 7 nucleotides align to TRBD1. CDR1 and CDR2 (germline): KGHSH, LQKENI. The J segment lost 2 bases and the V segment lost 3 bases, leaving 12 bases of the junction unmatched. This CDR3 has 17 amino acids. The CDR3 is CASSPSMGVRGQETQYF. The sequenced part of the CDR3 DNA is TGTGCCAGCTCACCGTCCATGGGTGTCAGGGGGCAAGAGACC.

In this sample, this clone turned up a few times. CDR3 DNA, as far as it was read: TGTGCCAGCAGCCCCGGGACAGGGCGATATGGC. It codes for CASSPGTGRYG. The full CDR3 is CASSPGTGRYGYTF. V usage is TRBV7-2 and J usage is TRBJ1-2, with 9 bases matching TRBD1. Read sequence stops 3 residues before the CDR3 end, and the germline J gene provides the missing end. There are 14 residues in the CDR3. CDR1 and CDR2 from the germline V gene are SGHTA and FQGNSA. The ends lost 5 bases at V and 5 bases at J; junction bases unmatched: 6.

Only a few counts were recorded for this clone. The CDR3 end lies 3 residues beyond the end of the read and is filled in from the germline J gene. The rearrangement joins TRBV7-9 to TRBJ1-1; D possibly corresponds to TRBD1 (5 bases). This CDR3 spans 14 amino acids. Germline CDR1 is SEHNR and CDR2 is FQNEAQ (reference sequence). V lost 2 bases and J lost 1, with 8 bases in between. Partial CDR3 DNA: TGTGCCAGCAGCTTAAGACAGCCGAACACTGAA. Translation gives CASSLRQPNTE. The full CDR3 protein is CASSLRQPNTEAFF.

A note on this clone: Coverage ceases 3 residues before the CDR3 finishes, and the germline J gene fills in the end. The chain uses TRBV2 and TRBJ2-2; 9 bases align to TRBD2. The CDR3 totals 18 residues. Trimming removed 6 bases from V and 2 bases from J; junction bases left unmatched: 13. CDR1 SNHLY and CDR2 FYNNEI come from the germline V gene. CDR3 region: CASRGAERGAFNTGELFF. The CDR3 bases that were read are TGTGCCAGCAGGGGGGCTGAGCGGGGGGCCTTCAACACCGGGGAG.

Many counts were recorded for this clone. The DNA ends 3 residues before the CDR3 does, and the rest of the CDR3 is filled in from the germline J gene. The chain carries TRBV19 and TRBJ1-4; D might be TRBD1 (5 bases). This CDR3 contains 15 residues. Trimming removed 5 bases from V and 1 base from J, with 11 bases in between. Germline V gene sequence: CDR1 LNHDA, CDR2 SQIVND (reference sequence). The CDR3 is CASSPRTLTNEKLFF. The DNA read from the CDR3 is TGTGCCAGTAGTCCAAGGACACTAACTAATGAAAAA.

The table lists this clone with many counts. The read ends 3 residues early relative to the CDR3; the germline J gene fills the gap. The rearrangement links TRBV7-3 to TRBJ2-3; the match to TRBD2 covers 10 bases. From germline, CDR1 is SGHTA and CDR2 FQGTGA. V was clipped by 0 bases and J by 5 bases; unmatched bases: 5. This CDR3 comprises 16 residues. CDR3 loop: CASSLTSGGAGDTQYF. The sequenced part of the CDR3 DNA is TGTGCCAGCAGCTTAACCAGCGGGGGGGCAGGAGATACG.

A few counts support this clone. The read ends 3 residues shy of where the CDR3 ends; the end is completed using the germline J gene. V gene TRBV19 combines with J gene TRBJ1-5; no clear D gene. CDR3 length: 14 amino acids. The V gene lost 3 bases and the J gene lost 4 bases, with 10 bases spanning the gap. Germline loops: CDR1 LNHDA, CDR2 SQIVND (reference sequence). CDR3 sequence: CASSIRLRNQPQHF. CDR3 DNA (partial): TGTGCCAGTAGTATCCGTCTGCGAAATCAGCCC.

Comments on this clone: The missing CDR3 end, 3 residues past where the read stops, is filled in from the germline J gene. The chain links TRBV20-1 to TRBJ2-5, with 14 bases that match TRBD2. The germline V gene has CDR1 DFQATT and CDR2 SNEGSKA (reference sequence). This CDR3 region has 15 residues. The V and J ends lost 4 bases and 4 bases, in that order; junction bases with no gene match: 5. The CDR3 DNA, read in part, is TGCAGTGCTATGACTAGCGGGGGGGCCGGAGAGACC. Protein: CSAMTSGGAGET. The CDR3, in full, reads CSAMTSGGAGETQYF.